This T cell receptor beta chain was identified during a study of cytomegalovirus exposure and HLA in healthy donors. Overall study findings and caveats: Researchers reported in a later analysis that common viral pathogens appeared linked to several top clusters. Cytomegalovirus association was assigned to more than 150 TCR beta chains.

V lost 6 bases and J lost 1, with 3 bases in between. This CDR3 region has 11 residues. Germline V CDR1 and CDR2: ENHRY, SYGVKD. As concerns this clone: Its antigen remains unknown.

The primer mix had 60 Vbeta and 13 Jbeta primers. TCRdb's table, derived via immunoSEQ multiplex PCR, lists solely in-frame clones and lacks some. The sample gives about 180,000 clones, over 70% of which show up once; 2.5% to 4% is in the top ten. This sequence originates from a woman between 45 and 60 years old in good health and CMV-seropositive. Input material: PBMCs. This chain connects TRBV10-3 to TRBJ1-2; no clear D gene. In nucleotides, the CDR3 is TGTGCCATCAGCGTTAACTATGGCTACACCTTC. Its protein is CAISVNYGYTF.